This TCR beta chain was captured in a study of cytomegalovirus exposure and HLA in healthy donors. Researchers ran the PCR with 60 Vbeta and 13 Jbeta primers. Using immunoSEQ multiplex PCR, the repertoire was profiled, and TCRdb retains in-frame clones only, with some absent. The table records roughly 250,000 clones, 80% of them present only once. Study outcomes and limitations: According to a later analysis, most TCR beta chains associated with CMV appeared HLA-restricted.

The sample holds a few counts of this clone. What it binds is not known. CDR1 is SGHNT and CDR2 is YYREEE in the germline V gene (reference sequence). V was cut by 2 bases and J by 9 bases, with 12 bases left in between. The CDR3 runs to 14 residues. Sequenced: PBMCs. The rearrangement links TRBV5-4 to TRBJ1-6, with D possibly being TRBD1 (5 bases). This receptor was obtained from a girl aged 2 to 9 in good health and CMV-seronegative. This chain's CDR3 is CASSFRRGGSPLHF. CDR3 nucleotide sequence: TGTGCCAGCAGCTTTAGAAGGGGCGGTTCACCCCTCCACTTT. The variable domain in full, completed from reference TRBV5-4 and TRBJ1-6, reads ETGVTQSPTHLIKTRGQQVTLRCSSQSGHNTVSWYQQALGQGPQFIFQYYREEENGRGNFPPRFSGLQFPNYSSELNVNALELDDSALYLCASSFRRGGSPLHFGNGTRLTVT.